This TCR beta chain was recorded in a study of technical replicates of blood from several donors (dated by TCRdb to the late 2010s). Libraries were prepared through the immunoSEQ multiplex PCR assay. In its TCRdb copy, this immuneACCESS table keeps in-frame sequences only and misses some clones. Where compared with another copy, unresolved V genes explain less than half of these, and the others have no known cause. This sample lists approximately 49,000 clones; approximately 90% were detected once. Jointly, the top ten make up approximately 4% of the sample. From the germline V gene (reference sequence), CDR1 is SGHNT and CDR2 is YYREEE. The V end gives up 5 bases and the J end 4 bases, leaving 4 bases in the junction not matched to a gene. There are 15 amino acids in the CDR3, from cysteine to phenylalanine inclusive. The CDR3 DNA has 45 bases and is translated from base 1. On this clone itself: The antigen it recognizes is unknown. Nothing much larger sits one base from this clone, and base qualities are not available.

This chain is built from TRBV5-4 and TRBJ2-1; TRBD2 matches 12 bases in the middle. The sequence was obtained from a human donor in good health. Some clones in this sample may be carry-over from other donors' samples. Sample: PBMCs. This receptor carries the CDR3 CASRLAGGSYNEQFF. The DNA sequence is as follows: TGTGCCAGCAGACTAGCGGGGGGATCTTACAATGAGCAGTTCTTC.